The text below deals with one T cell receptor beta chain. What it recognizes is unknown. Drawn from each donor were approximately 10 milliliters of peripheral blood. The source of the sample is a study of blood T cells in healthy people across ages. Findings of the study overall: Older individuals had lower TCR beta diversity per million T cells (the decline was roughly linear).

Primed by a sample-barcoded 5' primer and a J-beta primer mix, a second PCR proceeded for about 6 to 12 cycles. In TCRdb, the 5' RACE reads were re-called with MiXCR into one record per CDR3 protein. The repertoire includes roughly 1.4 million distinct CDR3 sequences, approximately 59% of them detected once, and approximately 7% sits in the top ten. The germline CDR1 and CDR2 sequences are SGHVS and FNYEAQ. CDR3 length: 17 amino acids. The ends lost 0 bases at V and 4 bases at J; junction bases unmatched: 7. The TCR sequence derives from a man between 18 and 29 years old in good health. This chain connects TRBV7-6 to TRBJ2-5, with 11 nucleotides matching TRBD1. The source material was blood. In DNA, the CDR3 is TGTGCCAGCAGCTTAGCTCCGGGACAGGGGGTCGGAGAGACCCAGTACTTC. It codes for CASSLAPGQGVGETQYF.